This T cell receptor beta chain was found in a study of shared clonotypes between healthy human individuals. The data were produced by immunoSEQ multiplex PCR, yet TCRdb's version contains in-frame clones alone and is incomplete. Of nearly 1 million clones detected, 76% appear once; the ten largest clones hold about 1.5%. Naive CD45RA+ and memory CD45RA-negative subsets were split from CD4+ cells. The CDR3 runs to 16 residues. Germline V lookup: CDR1 LNHDA, CDR2 SQIVND (reference sequence). Trimming took 3 bases from V and 3 from J, leaving 14 bases between them. The origin of this receptor is a man in his late teens or twenties in good health. The chain is built from TRBV19 and TRBJ2-2; D gene uncertain. Source material: memory CD4+ T cells sorted from blood. This sample's subset: CD45RA-negative fraction. For the CDR3, the DNA is TGTGCCAGTAGTATCCAGAGTGCGATAGACACCGGGGAGCTGTTTTTT. Encoded protein: CASSIQSAIDTGELFF.